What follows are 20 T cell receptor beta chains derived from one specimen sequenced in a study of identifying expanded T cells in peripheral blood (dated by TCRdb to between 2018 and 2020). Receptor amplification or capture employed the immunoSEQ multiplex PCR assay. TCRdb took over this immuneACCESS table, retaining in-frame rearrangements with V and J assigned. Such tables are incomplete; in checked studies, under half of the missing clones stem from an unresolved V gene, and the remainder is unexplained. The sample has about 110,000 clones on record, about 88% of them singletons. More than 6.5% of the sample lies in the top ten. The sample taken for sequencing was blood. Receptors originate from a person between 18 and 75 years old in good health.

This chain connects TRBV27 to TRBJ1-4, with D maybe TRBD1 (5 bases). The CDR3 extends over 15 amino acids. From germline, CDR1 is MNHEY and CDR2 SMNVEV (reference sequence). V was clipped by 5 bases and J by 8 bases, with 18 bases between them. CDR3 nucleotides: TGTGCCAGCAGTCTCGGACGGGACCGCCGAGAAAAACTGTTTTTT. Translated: CASSLGRDRREKLFF.

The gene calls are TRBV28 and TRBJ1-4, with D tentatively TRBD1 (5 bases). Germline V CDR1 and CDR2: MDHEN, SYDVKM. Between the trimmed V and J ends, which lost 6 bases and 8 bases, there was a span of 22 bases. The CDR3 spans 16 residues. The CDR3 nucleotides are TGTGCCAGCAGACCCTATGACGGGGGTAAAGGGGAAAAACTGTTTTTT. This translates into CASRPYDGGKGEKLFF.

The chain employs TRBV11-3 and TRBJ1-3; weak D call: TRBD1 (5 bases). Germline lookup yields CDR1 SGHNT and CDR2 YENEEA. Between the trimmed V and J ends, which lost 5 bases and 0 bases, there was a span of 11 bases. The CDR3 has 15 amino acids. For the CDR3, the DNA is TGTGCCAGCAGCATCGACGGGGGCTCTGGAAACACCATATATTTT. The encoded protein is CASSIDGGSGNTIYF.

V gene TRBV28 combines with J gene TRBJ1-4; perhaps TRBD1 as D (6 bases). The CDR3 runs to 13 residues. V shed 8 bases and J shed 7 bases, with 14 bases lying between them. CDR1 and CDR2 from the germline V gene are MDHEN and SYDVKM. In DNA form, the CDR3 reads TGTGCCAGCGAAGCCGGGGGCGGTGAAAAACTGTTTTTT. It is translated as CASEAGGGEKLFF.

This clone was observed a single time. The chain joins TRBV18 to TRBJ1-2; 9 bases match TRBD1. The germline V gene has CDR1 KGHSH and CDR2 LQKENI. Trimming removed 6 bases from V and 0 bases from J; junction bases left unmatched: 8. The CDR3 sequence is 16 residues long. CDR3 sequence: CASSPRQGESNYGYTF. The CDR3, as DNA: TGTGCCAGCTCCCCCAGACAGGGGGAATCTAACTATGGCTACACCTTC. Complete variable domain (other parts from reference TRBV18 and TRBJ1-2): NAGVMQNPRHLVRRRGQEARLRCSPMKGHSHVYWYRQLPEEGLKFMVYLQKENIIDESGMPKERFSAEFPKEGPSILRIQQVVRGDSAAYFCASSPRQGESNYGYTFGSGTRLTVV.

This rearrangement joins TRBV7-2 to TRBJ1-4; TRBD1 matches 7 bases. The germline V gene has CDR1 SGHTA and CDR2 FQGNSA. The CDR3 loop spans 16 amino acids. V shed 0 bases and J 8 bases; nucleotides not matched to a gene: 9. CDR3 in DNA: TGTGCCAGCAGCTTAGCGTCGGCAGGGGGTCGGGAAAAACTGTTTTTT. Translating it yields CASSLASAGGREKLFF.

The CDR3 bases are TGTGCCAGCTCACCACTCAAGCAGGATGCAACTAATGAAAAACTGTTTTTT. Translating gives CASSPLKQDATNEKLFF. The chain uses TRBV18 and TRBJ1-4, with D uncertain. The CDR3 is made up of 17 amino acids. V was pared by 1 base and J by 0 bases, with 12 bases between. The germline V gene encodes CDR1 KGHSH and CDR2 LQKENI.

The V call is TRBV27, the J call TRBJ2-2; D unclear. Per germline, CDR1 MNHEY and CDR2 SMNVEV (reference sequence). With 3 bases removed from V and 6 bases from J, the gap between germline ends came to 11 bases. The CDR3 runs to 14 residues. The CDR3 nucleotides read TGTGCCAGCAGTTTGAATAGGGCGGCCGGGGAGCTGTTTTTT. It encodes CASSLNRAAGELFF.

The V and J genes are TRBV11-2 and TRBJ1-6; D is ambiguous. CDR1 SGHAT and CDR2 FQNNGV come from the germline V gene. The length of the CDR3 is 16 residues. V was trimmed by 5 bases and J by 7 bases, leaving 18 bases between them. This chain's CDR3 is CASSPGSTGTNSPLHF. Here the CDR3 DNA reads TGTGCCAGCAGCCCGGGAAGCACGGGCACCAATTCACCCCTCCACTTT.

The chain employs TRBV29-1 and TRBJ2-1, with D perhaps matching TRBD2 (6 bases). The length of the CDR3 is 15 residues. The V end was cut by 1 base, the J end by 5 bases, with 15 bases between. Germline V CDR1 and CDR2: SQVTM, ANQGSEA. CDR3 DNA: TGCAGCGTTGAAGTCGGAGGGATGTGGGACAATGAGCAGTTCTTC. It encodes CSVEVGGMWDNEQFF.

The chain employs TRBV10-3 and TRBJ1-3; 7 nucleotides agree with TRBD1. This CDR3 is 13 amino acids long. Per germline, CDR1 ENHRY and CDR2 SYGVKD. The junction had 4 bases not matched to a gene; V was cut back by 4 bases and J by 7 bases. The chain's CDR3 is CAISGDSRNTIYF. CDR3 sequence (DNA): TGTGCCATCAGTGGGGACAGCCGGAACACCATATATTTT.

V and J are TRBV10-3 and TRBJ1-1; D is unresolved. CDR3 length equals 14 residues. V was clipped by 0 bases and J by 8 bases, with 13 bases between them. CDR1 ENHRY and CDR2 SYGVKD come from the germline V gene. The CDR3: CAISESNGPAEAFF. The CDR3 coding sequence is TGTGCCATCAGTGAGTCTAATGGACCAGCAGAAGCTTTCTTT.

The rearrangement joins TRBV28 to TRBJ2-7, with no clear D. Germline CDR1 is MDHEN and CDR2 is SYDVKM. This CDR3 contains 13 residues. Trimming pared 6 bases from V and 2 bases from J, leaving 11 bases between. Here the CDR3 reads CASRKVLPYEQYF. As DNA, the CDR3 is TGTGCCAGCAGAAAAGTGCTTCCCTACGAGCAGTACTTC.

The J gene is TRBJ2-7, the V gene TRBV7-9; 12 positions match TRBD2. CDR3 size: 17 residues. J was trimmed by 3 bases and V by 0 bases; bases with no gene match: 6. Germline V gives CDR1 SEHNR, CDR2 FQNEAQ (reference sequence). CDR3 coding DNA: TGTGCCAGCAGCTTAGCCCTAGGACTAGCGGGGAGCTACGAGCAGTACTTC. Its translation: CASSLALGLAGSYEQYF. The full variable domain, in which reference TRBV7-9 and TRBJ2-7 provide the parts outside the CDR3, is DTGVSQNPRHKITKRGQNVTFRCDPISEHNRLYWYRQTLGQGPEFLTYFQNEAQLEKSRLLSDRFSAERPKGSFSTLEIQRTEQGDSAMYLCASSLALGLAGSYEQYFGPGTRLTVT.

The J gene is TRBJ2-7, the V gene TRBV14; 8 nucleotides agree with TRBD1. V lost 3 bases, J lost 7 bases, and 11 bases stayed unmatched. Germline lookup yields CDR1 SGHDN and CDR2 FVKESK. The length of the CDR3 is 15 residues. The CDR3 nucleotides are TGTGCCAGCAGCCAGGTCGGACAGGGATTGCGGGAGCAGTACTTC. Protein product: CASSQVGQGLREQYF.

CDR3 in DNA: TGTGCCAGCAGTCTCAAGGGCGGGAGGGGGGATACGCAGTATTTT. This codes for CASSLKGGRGDTQYF. This chain connects TRBV6-5 to TRBJ2-3; 9 bases map to TRBD2. The germline V gene encodes CDR1 MNHEY and CDR2 SVGAGI. Trimming took 5 bases from V and 6 from J; bases not matched to a gene: 9. The CDR3 is made up of 15 amino acids.

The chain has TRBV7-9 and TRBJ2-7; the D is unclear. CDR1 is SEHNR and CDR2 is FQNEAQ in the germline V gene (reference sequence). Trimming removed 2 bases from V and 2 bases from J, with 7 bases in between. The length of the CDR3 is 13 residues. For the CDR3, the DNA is TGTGCCAGCAGCTTAAGCGCGGCCTACGAGCAGTACTTC. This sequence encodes CASSLSAAYEQYF.

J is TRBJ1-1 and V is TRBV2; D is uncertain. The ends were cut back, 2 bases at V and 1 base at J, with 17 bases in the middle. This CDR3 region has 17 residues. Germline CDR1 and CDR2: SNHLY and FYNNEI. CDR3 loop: CASSEYLAGLGNTEAFF. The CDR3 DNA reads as TGTGCCAGCAGTGAATACTTGGCAGGACTAGGGAACACTGAAGCTTTCTTT.

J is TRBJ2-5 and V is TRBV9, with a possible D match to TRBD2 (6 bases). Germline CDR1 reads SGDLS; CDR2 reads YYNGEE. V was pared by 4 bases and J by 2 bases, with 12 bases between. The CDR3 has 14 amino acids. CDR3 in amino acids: CASSIQGLQETQYF. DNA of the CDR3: TGTGCCAGCAGCATCCAAGGACTACAAGAGACCCAGTACTTC.

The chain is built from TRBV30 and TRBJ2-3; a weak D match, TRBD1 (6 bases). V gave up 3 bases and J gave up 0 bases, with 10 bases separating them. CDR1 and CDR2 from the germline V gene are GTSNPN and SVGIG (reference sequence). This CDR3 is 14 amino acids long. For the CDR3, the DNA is TGTGCCTGGAGCGTAGGACAGAGCACAGATACGCAGTATTTT. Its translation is CAWSVGQSTDTQYF.